The entry that follows covers one T cell receptor (beta chain) sequence. The antigen remains unidentified. Stated time point: cycle 4 day 1 (C4D1), after around six weeks of nivolumab. Every one of the patients relapsed after autologous stem cell transplantation (brentuximab vedotin exposure was variable). Best responses were complete response, partial response or progressive disease. Assay used: immunoSEQ multiplex PCR; TCRdb lists only in-frame clones, some missing. The sample holds 43,000 or so clones, 78% seen once. The data stem from a study of PD-1 blockade in classical Hodgkin lymphoma. This CDR3 has 15 residues. Trimming cost V 3 bases and J 9 bases, with 20 bases left between them. The germline gives CDR1 MDHEN, CDR2 SYDVKM. Overall study results and limits: Significant TCR diversity gains by C4D1 occurred in CD4+ but not CD8+ cells. A reduction in baseline TCR diversity was reportedly seen in newly diagnosed patients relative to healthy donors.

This TCR came from a human donor with classical Hodgkin lymphoma. The V and J genes are TRBV28 and TRBJ1-2; D is undetermined. Source: peripheral blood mononuclear cells (PBMCs), taken before the fourth cycle of nivolumab. The CDR3 loop reads CASSFPSGWRESYTF. The CDR3 coding sequence is TGTGCCAGCAGTTTCCCCTCGGGGTGGAGGGAAAGCTACACCTTC.